The 25 T cell receptor beta chains presented below share a single source sample, sequenced in a study of identical twins. Via MiXCR, TCRdb re-called the 5' RACE reads, giving one row per CDR3 protein. Of a few hundred thousand distinct CDR3 sequences listed, roughly a tenth were seen once; the top ten hold more than 8%. Sequences were obtained from memory T cells sorted from blood. The origin of the receptors is a man aged 45-65 years in good health.

This clonotype occurred many times. The chain uses TRBV28 and TRBJ1-2, with TRBD1 matching 9 bases. The germline V gene has CDR1 MDHEN and CDR2 SYDVKM. V lost 5 bases, J lost 4 bases, and 8 bases stayed unmatched. CDR3 length: 15 residues. CDR3 residues: CASSETGQGIYGYTF. The CDR3 bases are TGTGCCAGCAGTGAGACCGGACAGGGGATCTATGGCTACACCTTC.

The CDR3 is CASSLRGTGGEAQYF. The CDR3 DNA reads as TGTGCCAGCAGCCTTCGCGGGACAGGGGGCGAGGCCCAGTACTTC. The chain couples TRBV7-9 to TRBJ2-5; 12 nucleotides line up with TRBD1. The germline CDR1 and CDR2 sequences are SEHNR and FQNEAQ (reference sequence). Losses at the gene ends were 5 bases for V and 9 bases for J; bases not matched to a gene: 10. The CDR3 runs 15 residues. Supplemented by reference TRBV7-9 and TRBJ2-5, the full variable domain reads DTGVSQNPRHKITKRGQNVTFRCDPISEHNRLYWYRQTLGQGPEFLTYFQNEAQLEKSRLLSDRFSAERPKGSFSTLEIQRTEQGDSAMYLCASSLRGTGGEAQYFGPGTRLLVL.

This clonotype was counted at least ten times. The J gene is TRBJ2-1, the V gene TRBV29-1; 8 nucleotides match TRBD1. V dropped 3 bases and J dropped 7; count of bases not matched to a gene: 8. CDR1 is SQVTM and CDR2 is ANQGSEA in the germline V gene. The CDR3 contains 14 residues. The CDR3: CSVELDRATNEQFF. The CDR3 bases are TGCAGCGTTGAGTTGGACAGGGCTACGAATGAGCAGTTCTTC.

This clonotype showed up just a few times. The chain recombines TRBV6-1 with TRBJ2-5; D is perhaps TRBD2 (7 bases). Deletions cut 8 bases from V and 13 bases from J, with 23 bases between. The CDR3 is 13 amino acids. CDR1 is MNHNS and CDR2 is SASEGT in the germline V gene. The DNA of the CDR3 is TGTGCCAGCGCAACCGACCAGGGGAGGGGTGTGTACTTC. It codes for CASATDQGRGVYF.

This clonotype was seen at least ten times. The chain combines TRBV5-1 with TRBJ2-5; D possibly corresponds to TRBD2 (6 bases). The CDR3 length is 14 residues. Germline lookup yields CDR1 SGHRS and CDR2 YFSETQ. V gave up 1 base and J gave up 4 bases, with 11 bases separating them. CDR3 amino acids: CASSLRRARETQYF. The CDR3 bases are TGCGCCAGCAGCTTGAGGAGGGCAAGAGAGACCCAGTACTTC.

This sequence joins TRBV20-1 and TRBJ1-1; TRBD1 might be the D (6 bases). The CDR3 runs 14 residues. Germline V gives CDR1 DFQATT, CDR2 SNEGSKA (reference sequence). CDR3 coding DNA: TGCAGCGCCTTCGGGGGGCTCTTGAGGACTGAAGCTTTCTTT. Translation gives CSAFGGLLRTEAFF.

The rearrangement links TRBV4-3 to TRBJ1-5; D not resolved. V gave up 0 bases and J gave up 2 bases, with 5 bases separating them. The germline V gene encodes CDR1 LGHNA and CDR2 YSLEER. CDR3 length: 14 amino acids. Here the CDR3 reads CASSQEFGNQPQHF. The CDR3 DNA reads as TGCGCCAGCAGCCAAGAGTTCGGCAATCAGCCCCAGCATTTT.

This clonotype was counted a few times. The chain employs TRBV7-2 and TRBJ1-5, with TRBD1 matching 7 bases. V was clipped by 4 bases and J by 9 bases; unmatched bases: 6. The CDR3 spans 13 residues. CDR1 is SGHTA and CDR2 is FQGNSA in the germline V gene. In DNA, the CDR3 is TGTGCCAGCAGCTACAGGACAGGTTCGCCCCAGCATTTT. It is translated as CASSYRTGSPQHF.

At least ten counts were recorded for this clonotype. The chain links TRBV20-1 to TRBJ2-7; D is uncertain. Germline CDR1 DFQATT, CDR2 SNEGSKA (reference sequence). This CDR3 is 10 amino acids long. Trimming shortened V by 1 base and J by 7 bases, and 5 bases separated the two germline ends. The CDR3 sequence: CSARGQEQYF. CDR3 DNA: TGCAGTGCTAGAGGCCAGGAGCAGTACTTC.

The V and J genes are TRBV6-2 or TRBV6-3 and TRBJ2-3; TRBD2 might be the D (6 bases). Between the trimmed V and J ends, which lost 0 bases and 3 bases, there was a span of 13 bases. Germline V lookup: CDR1 MNHEY, CDR2 SVGEGT. The length of the CDR3 is 16 residues. In DNA form, the CDR3 reads TGTGCCAGCAGTTACTCCCGGGGGACGGTGACAGATACGCAGTATTTT. It translates to CASSYSRGTVTDTQYF.

J is TRBJ2-3 and V is TRBV18, with 8 bases aligning to TRBD1. Trimming took 3 bases from V and 4 from J; bases not matched to a gene: 3. This CDR3 has 14 residues. Germline V CDR1 and CDR2: KGHSH, LQKENI. The CDR3 region is CASSPRTGSDTQYF. The CDR3 coding sequence is TGTGCCAGCTCACCTCGGACAGGGTCAGATACGCAGTATTTT.

This clonotype showed up many times. The V and J genes are TRBV20-1 and TRBJ2-1; 12 positions agree with TRBD2. Germline CDR1 DFQATT, CDR2 SNEGSKA (reference sequence). Trimming at V came to 6 bases and at J to 4 bases, leaving 10 bases not matched to a gene. This CDR3 has 16 residues. CDR3 region: CSARGASGRVYNEQFF. As DNA, the CDR3 is TGCAGTGCGAGGGGGGCTAGCGGGAGGGTATACAATGAGCAGTTCTTC.

This clonotype appeared a few times. The chain links TRBV2 to TRBJ2-5; 10 positions match TRBD2. CDR3 length: 17 residues. The V segment lost 6 bases and the J segment 5 bases; nucleotides outside the gene matches: 15. The germline V gene encodes CDR1 SNHLY and CDR2 FYNNEI. CDR3: CASSRSILAGVSETQYF. The CDR3 region has the DNA TGTGCCAGCAGCAGGTCGATCCTAGCGGGAGTTTCTGAGACCCAGTACTTC.

To note about this clonotype: One base away lies a much larger clone, so this may be a sequencing read error. This chain joins TRBV20-1 and TRBJ2-7; 9 bases are a match to TRBD1. The CDR3 extends over 13 amino acids. The J segment lost 2 bases and the V segment lost 6 bases, leaving 5 bases of the junction unmatched. CDR1 is DFQATT, CDR2 SNEGSKA, per germline (reference sequence). The CDR3 sequence is CSAETGGPYEQYF. As DNA, the CDR3 is TGCAGTGCGGAAACAGGGGGCCCCTACGAGCAGTACTTC.

Details on this clonotype: Possible read error: a much larger clone is one base away. V usage is TRBV4-3 and J usage is TRBJ2-4; a weak D match, TRBD2 (5 bases). Looked up from germline, CDR1 is LGHNA and CDR2 is YSLEER. This CDR3 has 12 residues. As DNA, the CDR3 is TGCGCCAACAGCCAAGCGGCAGGACCTCAGTACTTC. This translates into CANSQAAGPQYF.

V is TRBV28 and J is TRBJ1-3; 7 bases are a match to TRBD1. Per germline, CDR1 MDHEN and CDR2 SYDVKM. V trimming: 6 bases; J trimming: 0 bases; junction bases outside the gene matches: 14. The CDR3 length is 18 residues. CDR3 in DNA: TGTGCCAGCAGCCTACAACAGGGGCTGACATTCTCTGGAAACACCATATATTTT. It translates to CASSLQQGLTFSGNTIYF.

This clonotype appeared a few times. This chain joins TRBV20-1 and TRBJ2-7; no clear D. Looked up from germline, CDR1 is DFQATT and CDR2 is SNEGSKA (reference sequence). Trimming removed 0 bases from V and 2 bases from J, with 17 bases in between. This CDR3 is 16 amino acids long. Here the CDR3 reads CSARDSLGVRAYEQYF. The CDR3 DNA is TGCAGTGCTAGAGATTCATTGGGTGTACGAGCCTACGAGCAGTACTTC.

This clonotype has a count of ten or more. The rearrangement links TRBV4-1 to TRBJ2-2, with D hard to call. Germline CDR1 and CDR2: MGHRA and YSYEKL. The CDR3 has 15 residues. Trimming pared 1 base from V and 5 bases from J, leaving 11 bases between. Here the CDR3 DNA reads TGCGCCAGCAGCCAAGTAACGAGTTTGACCGGGGAGCTGTTTTTT. It codes for CASSQVTSLTGELFF.

This clonotype was counted many times. V is TRBV30 and J is TRBJ1-1; 11 nucleotides line up with TRBD1. Per the germline V gene, CDR1 is GTSNPN and CDR2 is SVGIG (reference sequence). The V segment lost 2 bases and the J segment 5 bases; nucleotides outside the gene matches: 7. The CDR3 spans 15 residues. The CDR3 here is CAWSLPGQGGTEAFF. The CDR3 DNA is TGTGCCTGGAGTCTACCGGGACAGGGGGGGACTGAAGCTTTCTTT.

J is TRBJ2-1 and V is TRBV7-3; TRBD2 agrees at 10 bases. Germline CDR1 and CDR2: SGHTA and FQGTGA. The CDR3 loop spans 16 amino acids. Losses at the gene ends were 5 bases for V and 3 bases for J; bases not matched to a gene: 7. In nucleotides, the CDR3 is TGTGCCAGCAGCCTCAGAGCGGGAGGGGGCTACAATGAGCAGTTCTTC. Its translation is CASSLRAGGGYNEQFF.

This clonotype was recorded at least ten times. The chain carries TRBV3-1 and TRBJ2-5; 13 nucleotides line up with TRBD2. This CDR3 contains 16 residues. J gave up 7 bases and V 3 bases, and 8 bases lay outside the gene matches. Germline V gene data show CDR1 as LGHDT and CDR2 as YNNKEL (reference sequence). The chain's CDR3 is CASSHPGLAGDGTQYF. In nucleotides, the CDR3 is TGTGCCAGCAGCCATCCTGGACTAGCGGGAGACGGGACCCAGTACTTC.

Ten or more counts support this clonotype. V gene TRBV18 combines with J gene TRBJ1-4; D gene ambiguous. The length of the CDR3 is 15 residues. CDR1 KGHSH and CDR2 LQKENI come from the germline V gene. Trimming took off 2 bases at V and 0 bases at J, with 7 bases between the two ends. The chain's CDR3 is CASSPAGSTNEKLFF. CDR3 bases: TGTGCCAGCTCACCAGCCGGCTCAACTAATGAAAAACTGTTTTTT. The full variable domain, completed using reference TRBV18 and TRBJ1-4, is NAGVMQNPRHLVRRRGQEARLRCSPMKGHSHVYWYRQLPEEGLKFMVYLQKENIIDESGMPKERFSAEFPKEGPSILRIQQVVRGDSAAYFCASSPAGSTNEKLFFGSGTQLSVL.

The sample holds a few counts of this clonotype. The rearrangement links TRBV18 to TRBJ1-1; possibly TRBD1 for D (5 bases). V gave up 4 bases and J gave up 0 bases, with 18 bases separating them. Germline CDR1 is KGHSH and CDR2 is LQKENI. This CDR3 is 17 amino acids long. The CDR3 coding sequence is TGTGCCAGCTCACAAACCGGGGGGTTCGGGATGAACACTGAAGCTTTCTTT. It is translated as CASSQTGGFGMNTEAFF.

This clonotype was picked up many times. The chain combines TRBV7-2 with TRBJ2-7; D gene ambiguous. This CDR3 is built from 11 residues. With 5 bases removed from V and 6 bases from J, the gap between germline ends came to 8 bases. Per germline, CDR1 SGHTA and CDR2 FQGNSA. The CDR3 here is CASSVDIEQYF. As DNA, the CDR3 is TGTGCCAGCAGCGTTGACATCGAGCAGTACTTC.

In its sample, this clonotype was seen many times. The chain employs TRBV18 and TRBJ1-1; 7 bases fit TRBD1. The CDR3 loop spans 12 amino acids. The germline V gene encodes CDR1 KGHSH and CDR2 LQKENI. J gave up 7 bases and V 4 bases, and 3 bases lay outside the gene matches. The CDR3 here is CASSLGQIEAFF. The CDR3 coding sequence is TGTGCCAGCTCACTGGGACAGATTGAAGCTTTCTTT.